These T cell receptor beta chains were read from a single sample in a study of T-cell reconstitution after alpha-beta-depleted transplantation in children. TCRdb independently ran MiXCR on the PCR reads; one entry per CDR3 protein. This sample has about 200,000 distinct CDR3 sequences, with approximately 7% found just once. The sample in question was PBMCs, obtained before TCRalphabeta/CD19-depleted stem cell transplant. The receptors shown here come from a boy between 2 and 10 years old with acute lymphoblastic leukemia, due to receive a stem cell transplant. Both conserved end residues are part of each CDR3. Each record gives: CDR3 protein, V gene, J gene.

CDR3: CASSSAGGRSYEQYF
V: TRBV11-2
J: TRBJ2-7

CDR3: CASSPDGLAGVGELFF
V: TRBV7-9
J: TRBJ2-2

CDR3: CSARGLDFFTDTQYF
V: TRBV20-1
J: TRBJ2-3

CDR3: CASTMDGNSPLHF
V: TRBV5-1
J: TRBJ1-6

CDR3: CASTPGNEQFF
V: TRBV5-1
J: TRBJ2-1

CDR3: CASSEGYEQYF
V: TRBV6-1
J: TRBJ2-7

CDR3: CASSLVPSGGLETQYF
V: TRBV12-3/TRBV12-4
J: TRBJ2-5

CDR3: CASSLVWGPGELFF
V: TRBV7-6
J: TRBJ2-2

CDR3: CASSLMRKGPNEQFF
V: TRBV12-3/TRBV12-4
J: TRBJ2-1

CDR3: CARTIEDRGEPQHF
V: TRBV21-1
J: TRBJ1-5

CDR3: CASSQETGTSGRALQETQYF
V: TRBV4-2
J: TRBJ2-5

CDR3: CASSPDRVEFF
V: TRBV2
J: TRBJ2-1

CDR3: CACCAQPGLAGERTYEQYF
V: TRBV3-1
J: TRBJ2-7

CDR3: CATSRDLGQKQETQYF
V: TRBV15
J: TRBJ2-5

CDR3: CASIQTRASFTEAFF
V: TRBV6-1
J: TRBJ1-1

CDR3: CASSLGPGGADF
V: TRBV5-5
J: TRBJ2-7

CDR3: CASSLGVLNGANVLTF
V: TRBV5-5
J: TRBJ2-6

CDR3: CASSLVARGFGNQPQHF
V: TRBV7-8
J: TRBJ1-5

CDR3: CASRTGTTNEKLFF
V: TRBV12-3/TRBV12-4
J: TRBJ1-4

CDR3: CSAMAAYEQYF
V: TRBV29-1
J: TRBJ2-7